The entry that follows covers one T cell receptor beta chain sequence. These data originate in a study of T cells in Graves' hyperthyroidism and ophthalmopathy. Researchers took RNA transcripts and amplified the TCR beta CDR3 regions from them. HTBI primers were employed in a first-round RT-PCR of the TCR CDR3. One entry per CDR3 protein, called by TCRdb with MiXCR from the multiplex PCR reads. The sample comprises more than 450,000 distinct CDR3 sequences, 20% of which are singletons, and over 45% rests with the top ten. The CDR3 sequence is 16 residues long. V lost 1 base and J 0 bases, leaving 14 bases between the germline ends. Germline loops: CDR1 SGHRS, CDR2 YFSETQ.

The chain recombines TRBV5-1 with TRBJ2-7; either TRBD1 or TRBD2 may fit D (5 bases each). The sequenced sample was blood. The sequence was collected from a man aged 35-49 years with Graves' ophthalmopathy. CDR3: CASSLWGSDFSYEQYF. The DNA for the CDR3 is TGCGCCAGCAGCTTGTGGGGGTCCGATTTCTCCTACGAGCAGTACTTC. Combining the CDR3 with reference TRBV5-1 and TRBJ2-7 gives the whole variable domain KAGVTQTPRYLIKTRGQQVTLSCSPISGHRSVSWYQQTPGQGLQFLFEYFSETQRNKGNFPGRFSGRQFSNSRSEMNVSTLELGDSALYLCASSLWGSDFSYEQYFGPGTRLTVT.